The 32 T cell receptor beta chains listed next were all sequenced from one sample in a study of T cells after yellow fever vaccination (dated by TCRdb to between 2019 and 2020). Read against the paper, the sample's treatment or condition label means: live attenuated yellow fever vaccine strain. The receptor library was made with 5' RACE. The data were produced on an Illumina NovaSeq 6000. Through fastp at Q25 and MiXCR, TCRdb rebuilt clones from the public reads, retaining in-frame beta chains. Under each unique CDR3 protein, matching rows form one entry showing the most common genes and DNA. The sample table holds around 330,000 distinct CDR3 sequences, of which less than 4.5% were seen once. About 20% of the sample is taken by the ten largest. Here the sequenced sample was PBMCs, taken on the day of the yellow fever booster vaccination. These receptors all stem from a man between 18 and 29 years old who received the YFV17D yellow fever vaccine.

This clonotype has just a few counts. V is TRBV7-2 and J is TRBJ1-2; possibly TRBD1 for D (5 bases). The CDR3 has 13 amino acids. Germline V gene lookup returns CDR1 SGHTA and CDR2 FQGNSA. The V end lost 2 bases, the J end lost 7 bases, and 11 bases lay between the germline ends. CDR3 coding DNA: TGTGCCAGCAGCTTATCCCCGGGACGTGGCTACACCTTC. It translates to CASSLSPGRGYTF.

The chain carries TRBV12-3 or TRBV12-4 and TRBJ1-2, with TRBD1 matching over 7 bases. CDR3 length: 14 residues. The junction had 2 bases not matched to a gene; V was cut back by 4 bases and J by 0 bases. CDR3 amino acids: CASSYRGPNYGYTF. The CDR3 nucleotides are TGTGCCAGCAGTTACAGGGGCCCTAACTATGGCTACACCTTC.

This clonotype was observed many times. The chain combines TRBV4-3 with TRBJ1-2, with D maybe TRBD1 (5 bases). The CDR3 runs to 15 residues. Germline V lookup: CDR1 LGHNA, CDR2 YSLEER. Trimming removed 0 bases at V and 6 bases at J, with 14 bases between. CDR3 amino acids: CASSQDSHRGDGYTF. CDR3 nucleotides: TGCGCCAGCAGCCAAGATTCGCATAGGGGCGATGGCTACACCTTC.

This clonotype was counted only a few times. The chain couples TRBV5-4 to TRBJ2-2; D possibly corresponds to TRBD1 (5 bases). V was pared by 4 bases and J by 4 bases, with 14 bases between. CDR3 size: 15 residues. Germline-derived CDR1 and CDR2 are SGHNT and YYREEE (reference sequence). The CDR3 DNA follows: TGTGCCAGCAGCCTCGAAGGCAGGGCCACCGGGGAGCTGTTTTTT. It encodes CASSLEGRATGELFF.

This clonotype was counted a few times. The chain recombines TRBV9 with TRBJ2-7; 9 nucleotides agree with TRBD1. With V trimmed by 2 bases and J by 3 bases, 6 bases remained unmatched. CDR3 length equals 15 residues. Germline V gives CDR1 SGDLS, CDR2 YYNGEE. The CDR3 sequence: CASSVGTGIRYEQYF. DNA for the CDR3: TGTGCCAGCAGCGTCGGGACAGGGATTCGCTACGAGCAGTACTTC.

There are a few counts of this clonotype. The V gene is TRBV6-5, the J gene TRBJ1-1; D possibly corresponds to TRBD1 (6 bases). The length of the CDR3 is 14 residues. CDR1 is MNHEY, CDR2 SVGAGI, per germline. V lost 2 bases and J lost 4, with 11 bases in between. The CDR3 sequence is CASSYVQGITEAFF. CDR3 sequence (DNA): TGTGCCAGCAGTTACGTACAGGGTATCACTGAAGCTTTCTTT.

This clonotype has a count of ten or more. The chain recombines TRBV7-8 with TRBJ2-3, with a tentative D call TRBD2 (5 bases). The germline gives CDR1 SGHVS, CDR2 FQNEAQ. The V end lost 1 base, the J end lost 2 bases, and 13 bases lay between the germline ends. The CDR3 length is 16 residues. Written as DNA, the CDR3 is TGTGCCAGCAGCTTAGGTCCGCGGGCCTACACAGATACGCAGTATTTT. Encoded protein: CASSLGPRAYTDTQYF.

This clonotype was picked up many times. This rearrangement joins TRBV7-2 to TRBJ2-7; D might be TRBD2 (6 bases). Trimming left V 5 bases short and J 0 bases short, with 8 bases between. The CDR3 runs 13 residues. CDR1 is SGHTA, CDR2 FQGNSA, per germline. As DNA, the CDR3 is TGTGCCAGCAGCCAGGACTACTCCTACGAGCAGTACGTC. This sequence encodes CASSQDYSYEQYV.

This clonotype has a count of ten or more. The chain couples TRBV14 to TRBJ1-4; D gene uncertain. CDR1 is SGHDN, CDR2 FVKESK, per germline. Trimming took off 1 base at V and 3 bases at J, with 12 bases between the two ends. The CDR3 is 16 residues long. The CDR3 nucleotides are TGTGCCAGCAGCCAAGGGGTTCGGTTCCCTAATGAAAAACTGTTTTTT. Its translation is CASSQGVRFPNEKLFF.

V and J are TRBV10-3 and TRBJ2-7; 9 bases are a match to TRBD1. Germline V lookup: CDR1 ENHRY, CDR2 SYGVKD. CDR3 length: 17 amino acids. With V trimmed by 2 bases and J by 4 bases, 12 bases remained unmatched. CDR3 DNA: TGTGCCATCAGTGAGCTGGACAGGGGAAGAGCTGAGTACGAGCAGTACTTC. This encodes CAISELDRGRAEYEQYF.

In this sample, this clonotype turned up many times. This chain joins TRBV27 and TRBJ2-1; D is ambiguous. The V gene's germline CDR1 is MNHEY and CDR2 SMNVEV (reference sequence). This CDR3 has 14 residues. The V end was cut by 3 bases, the J end by 0 bases, with 6 bases between. The CDR3 DNA is TGTGCCAGCAGTTTTTCGCACTCCTACAATGAGCAGTTCTTC. It translates to CASSFSHSYNEQFF.

V and J are TRBV20-1 and TRBJ2-4; D possibly matches TRBD1 or TRBD2 (6 bases each). V lost 2 bases to trimming and J lost 1 base, with 12 bases between them. Germline V gene sequence: CDR1 DFQATT, CDR2 SNEGSKA (reference sequence). This CDR3 spans 15 amino acids. The DNA for the CDR3 is TGCAGTGCTAGAAACCTGGGGGGCGCCAAAAACATTCAGTACTTC. The encoded protein is CSARNLGGAKNIQYF.

This clonotype was counted ten times or more. The chain couples TRBV5-1 to TRBJ2-1; 7 nucleotides line up with TRBD1. Germline V gene sequence: CDR1 SGHRS, CDR2 YFSETQ. J lost 8 bases, V lost 4 bases, and 12 bases had no gene match. There are 15 residues in the CDR3. The CDR3 loop is CASSPATGVIDEQFF. The CDR3 nucleotides are TGCGCCAGCAGCCCGGCTACAGGGGTAATTGATGAGCAGTTCTTC. Full variable domain (rest looked up from reference TRBV5-1 and TRBJ2-1): KAGVTQTPRYLIKTRGQQVTLSCSPISGHRSVSWYQQTPGQGLQFLFEYFSETQRNKGNFPGRFSGRQFSNSRSEMNVSTLELGDSALYLCASSPATGVIDEQFFGPGTRLTVL.

This clonotype turned up a few times. The rearrangement joins TRBV7-2 to TRBJ1-2; D gene unclear. Germline V lookup: CDR1 SGHTA, CDR2 FQGNSA. The CDR3 has 16 residues. V dropped 1 base and J dropped 0 bases, with 12 bases sitting between them. The CDR3 sequence is CASSLERAAPNYGYTF. The CDR3 coding sequence is TGTGCCAGCAGCTTAGAACGGGCAGCCCCTAACTATGGCTACACCTTC.

This clonotype was recorded many times. The CDR3: CASSAGPYEQYV. As DNA, the CDR3 is TGTGCCAGCAGCGCGGGTCCTTACGAGCAGTACGTC. V gene TRBV7-9 combines with J gene TRBJ2-7, with D possibly matching TRBD2 (5 bases). The CDR3 is 12 amino acids. V was pared by 5 bases and J by 4 bases, with 9 bases between. Germline V CDR1 and CDR2: SEHNR, FQNEAQ (reference sequence).

This clonotype has at least ten counts. The rearrangement links TRBV6-1 to TRBJ2-3; 8 bases match TRBD2. J lost 3 bases, V lost 1 base, and 0 bases had no gene match. Germline loops: CDR1 MNHNS, CDR2 SASEGT. The CDR3 is 14 amino acids. CDR3 DNA sequence: TGTGCCAGCAGTGAAGGACTAGCGACAGATACGCAGTATTTT. The encoded protein is CASSEGLATDTQYF.

This clonotype occurred many times. The chain joins TRBV27 to TRBJ2-3; no clear D. The V end was cut by 3 bases, the J end by 2 bases, with 12 bases between. This CDR3 comprises 15 residues. Germline CDR1 is MNHEY and CDR2 is SMNVEV (reference sequence). This CDR3 reads CASSFGTRATDTQYF. In DNA, the CDR3 is TGTGCCAGCAGTTTTGGTACGAGAGCCACAGATACGCAGTATTTT.

The V call is TRBV10-3, the J call TRBJ2-1; D gene ambiguous. This CDR3 spans 16 amino acids. The ends were cut back, 4 bases at V and 0 bases at J, with 13 bases in the middle. Looked up from germline, CDR1 is ENHRY and CDR2 is SYGVKD. This chain's CDR3 is CAISVTRASSYNEQFF. CDR3 coding DNA: TGTGCCATCAGTGTAACACGGGCCAGCTCCTACAATGAGCAGTTCTTC.

This clonotype has more than one count but fewer than ten. The CDR3 DNA is TGTGCCAGCAAAGATCTAGATACGCAGTATTTT. Translation: CASKDLDTQYF. The chain joins TRBV6-5 to TRBJ2-3, with D uncertain. V lost 7 bases and J lost 5, with 7 bases in between. CDR1 and CDR2 (germline): MNHEY, SVGAGI. The CDR3 is 11 amino acids.

This clonotype was seen ten or more times. The V and J genes are TRBV20-1 and TRBJ2-3; 8 nucleotides line up with TRBD1. Germline CDR1 reads DFQATT; CDR2 reads SNEGSKA (reference sequence). V trimming: 5 bases; J trimming: 4 bases; junction bases outside the gene matches: 8. The CDR3 is 14 amino acids. The CDR3 coding sequence is TGCAGTGCTGGGACAGGCATAATCGCAGATACGCAGTATTTT. Protein sequence: CSAGTGIIADTQYF.

The chain employs TRBV18 and TRBJ2-4; 7 bases line up with TRBD1. V was clipped by 1 base and J by 0 bases; unmatched bases: 3. The CDR3 has 16 residues. Germline loops: CDR1 KGHSH, CDR2 LQKENI. Written as DNA, the CDR3 is TGTGCCAGCTCACCACAGGGGGCCATAGCCAAAAACATTCAGTACTTC. Its protein is CASSPQGAIAKNIQYF. The entire variable domain, with the rest obtained from reference TRBV18 and TRBJ2-4, is as follows: NAGVMQNPRHLVRRRGQEARLRCSPMKGHSHVYWYRQLPEEGLKFMVYLQKENIIDESGMPKERFSAEFPKEGPSILRIQQVVRGDSAAYFCASSPQGAIAKNIQYFGAGTRLSVL.

The chain employs TRBV5-1 and TRBJ2-7, with D possibly matching TRBD1 (5 bases). V lost 0 bases to trimming and J lost 0 bases, with 13 bases between them. This CDR3 comprises 16 residues. Germline V gives CDR1 SGHRS, CDR2 YFSETQ. The CDR3 DNA follows: TGCGCCAGCAGCTTGGCATCTGGGGCACCCTCCTACGAGCAGTACTTC. Protein: CASSLASGAPSYEQYF.

This clonotype was counted a few times. The CDR3 spells CASSQERDRDEKLFF. Written as DNA, the CDR3 is TGTGCCAGCAGCCAAGAAAGGGACAGGGATGAAAAACTGTTTTTT. The rearrangement uses TRBV4-2 and TRBJ1-4; 9 bases agree with TRBD1. Germline CDR1 and CDR2: LGHNA and YNFKEQ. Trimming removed 0 bases from V and 6 bases from J; junction bases left unmatched: 2. CDR3 length equals 15 residues.

The genes are TRBV7-2 and TRBJ2-5; D is unclear. V shed 3 bases and J shed 1 base, with 21 bases lying between them. Germline-derived CDR1 and CDR2 are SGHTA and FQGNSA. CDR3 size: 18 residues. The chain's CDR3 is CASSFRVRALRIQETQYF. For the CDR3, the DNA is TGTGCCAGCAGCTTCCGGGTACGCGCGCTAAGGATCCAAGAGACCCAGTACTTC. Full variable domain (outside the CDR3, taken from reference TRBV7-2 and TRBJ2-5): GAGVSQSPSNKVTEKGKDVELRCDPISGHTALYWYRQSLGQGLEFLIYFQGNSAPDKSGLPSDRFSAERTGGSVSTLTIQRTQQEDSAVYLCASSFRVRALRIQETQYFGPGTRLLVL.

This clonotype was found a few times. The chain recombines TRBV29-1 with TRBJ2-1; D remains unclear. V lost 4 bases and J 2 bases, leaving 12 bases between the germline ends. This CDR3 region has 14 residues. CDR1 and CDR2 from the germline V gene are SQVTM and ANQGSEA. Here the CDR3 reads CSVGGTLPYNEQFF. The DNA for the CDR3 is TGCAGCGTTGGGGGTACACTACCCTACAATGAGCAGTTCTTC.

This clonotype was counted between two and nine times. The genes are TRBV5-1 and TRBJ1-2; 7 positions match TRBD1. CDR1 is SGHRS and CDR2 is YFSETQ in the germline V gene. V lost 3 bases, J lost 4 bases, and 9 bases stayed unmatched. The CDR3 totals 15 residues. The CDR3: CASSSGQVKGYGYTF. CDR3 sequence (DNA): TGCGCCAGCAGCTCCGGACAGGTTAAGGGCTATGGCTACACCTTC.

This clonotype was recorded many times. This chain links TRBV28 with TRBJ2-4; D gene ambiguous. The CDR3 runs 13 residues. Germline V gives CDR1 MDHEN, CDR2 SYDVKM. V was clipped by 6 bases and J by 3 bases, with 9 bases between them. Written as DNA, the CDR3 is TGTGCCAGCAGACCCACCTACAAAAACATTCAGTACTTC. Its translation: CASRPTYKNIQYF. Using reference TRBV28 and TRBJ2-4 for the parts outside the CDR3, the full variable domain is DVKVTQSSRYLVKRTGEKVFLECVQDMDHENMFWYRQDPGLGLRLIYFSYDVKMKEKGDIPEGYSVSREKKERFSLILESASTNQTSMYLCASRPTYKNIQYFGAGTRLSVL.

This chain links TRBV12-5 with TRBJ1-3; TRBD1 matches 12 bases. CDR3 length: 17 amino acids. With V trimmed by 7 bases and J by 2 bases, 9 bases remained unmatched. The germline V gene has CDR1 LGHNT and CDR2 FRNRAP. The CDR3 region is CASEPGTGGLAGNTIYF. The CDR3 nucleotides are TGTGCTAGTGAACCCGGGACAGGGGGCTTGGCTGGAAACACCATATATTTT.

This clonotype was recorded a few times. The chain recombines TRBV5-1 with TRBJ2-5; the D gene is possibly TRBD2 (5 bases). The CDR3 runs to 13 residues. Germline CDR1 SGHRS, CDR2 YFSETQ. V shed 6 bases and J shed 8 bases, with 17 bases lying between them. CDR3 in DNA: TGCGCCAGCAACCCTAGCTCCGCGACCACCCAGTACTTC. Translating gives CASNPSSATTQYF. Supplemented by reference TRBV5-1 and TRBJ2-5, the full variable domain reads KAGVTQTPRYLIKTRGQQVTLSCSPISGHRSVSWYQQTPGQGLQFLFEYFSETQRNKGNFPGRFSGRQFSNSRSEMNVSTLELGDSALYLCASNPSSATTQYFGPGTRLLVL.

This clonotype was seen a few times. This chain uses TRBV6-1 with TRBJ1-4; D uncertain. Trimming took off 5 bases at V and 5 bases at J, with 9 bases between the two ends. Germline V gene sequence: CDR1 MNHNS, CDR2 SASEGT. CDR3 length: 13 amino acids. The CDR3 DNA is TGTGCCAGCAGTCCTGAGCAGAATGAAAAACTGTTTTTT. Its protein is CASSPEQNEKLFF.

This clonotype has ten or more counts. The CDR3 DNA reads as TGTGCCAGCACCGGGCGCGACGTAGTGGGCAGGGAGGATGAAAAACTGTTTTTT. Encoded protein: CASTGRDVVGREDEKLFF. The V gene is TRBV7-9, the J gene TRBJ1-4; a weak D match, TRBD1 (5 bases). Trimming shortened V by 7 bases and J by 6 bases, and 27 bases separated the two germline ends. The CDR3 spans 18 residues. Germline V lookup: CDR1 SEHNR, CDR2 FQNEAQ (reference sequence).

The chain recombines TRBV4-1 with TRBJ2-3; 9 nucleotides agree with TRBD2. V trimming: 3 bases; J trimming: 4 bases; junction bases outside the gene matches: 14. CDR1 MGHRA and CDR2 YSYEKL come from the germline V gene. The CDR3 is 18 amino acids. This CDR3 is CASSHIPGSGGSPDTQYF. CDR3 DNA sequence: TGCGCCAGCAGCCACATTCCAGGGAGCGGGGGGAGTCCAGATACGCAGTATTTT.